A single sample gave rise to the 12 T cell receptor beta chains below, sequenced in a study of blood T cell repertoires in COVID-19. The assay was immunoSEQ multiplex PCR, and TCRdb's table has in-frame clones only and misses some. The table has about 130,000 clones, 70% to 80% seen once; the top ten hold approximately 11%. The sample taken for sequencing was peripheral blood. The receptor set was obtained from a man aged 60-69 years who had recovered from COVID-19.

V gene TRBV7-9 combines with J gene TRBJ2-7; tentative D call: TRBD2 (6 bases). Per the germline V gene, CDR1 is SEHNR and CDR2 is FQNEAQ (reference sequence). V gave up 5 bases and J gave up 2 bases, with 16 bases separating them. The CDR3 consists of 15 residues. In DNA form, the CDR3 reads TGTGCCAGCAGCCTAATCCGGGACTCACCCTACGAGCAGTACTTC. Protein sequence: CASSLIRDSPYEQYF.

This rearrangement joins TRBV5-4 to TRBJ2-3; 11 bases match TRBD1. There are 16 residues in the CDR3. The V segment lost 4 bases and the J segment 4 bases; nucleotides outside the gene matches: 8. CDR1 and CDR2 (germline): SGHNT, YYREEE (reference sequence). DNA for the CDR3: TGTGCCAGCAGCCTACCCGGGACAGGGGGACCAGATACGCAGTATTTT. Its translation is CASSLPGTGGPDTQYF.

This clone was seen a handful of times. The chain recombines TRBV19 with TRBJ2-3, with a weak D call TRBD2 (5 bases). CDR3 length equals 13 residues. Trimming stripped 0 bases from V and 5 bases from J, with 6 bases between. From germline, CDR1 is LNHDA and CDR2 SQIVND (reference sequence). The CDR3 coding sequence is TGTGCCAGTAGTATAGACGGAGGAGATACGCAGTATTTT. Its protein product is CASSIDGGDTQYF.

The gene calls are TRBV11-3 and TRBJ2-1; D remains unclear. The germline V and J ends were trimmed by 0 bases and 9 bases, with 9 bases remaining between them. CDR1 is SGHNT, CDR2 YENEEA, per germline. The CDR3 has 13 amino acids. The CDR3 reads CASSLDRMSEQFF. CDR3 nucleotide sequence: TGTGCCAGCAGCTTAGATCGAATGAGTGAGCAGTTCTTC. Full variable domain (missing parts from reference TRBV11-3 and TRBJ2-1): EAGVVQSPRYKIIEKKQPVAFWCNPISGHNTLYWYLQNLGQGPELLIRYENEEAVDDSQLPKDRFSAERLKGVDSTLKIQPAELGDSAVYLCASSLDRMSEQFFGPGTRLTVL.

The CDR3 bases are TGTGCCAGCAGCTATAGCCGTACTGATAATGAGCAGTTCTTC. This encodes CASSYSRTDNEQFF. The chain links TRBV7-8 to TRBJ2-1; D gene ambiguous. Trimming cost V 4 bases and J 7 bases, with 14 bases left between them. CDR1 and CDR2 (germline): SGHVS, FQNEAQ. The CDR3 consists of 14 residues.

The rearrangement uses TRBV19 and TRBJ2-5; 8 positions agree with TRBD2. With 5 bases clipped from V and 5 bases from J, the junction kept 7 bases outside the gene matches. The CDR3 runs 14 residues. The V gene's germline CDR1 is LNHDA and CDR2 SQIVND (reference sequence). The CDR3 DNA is TGTGCCAGTAGTTACGGCGGGAGGAAGGAGACCCAGTACTTC. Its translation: CASSYGGRKETQYF.

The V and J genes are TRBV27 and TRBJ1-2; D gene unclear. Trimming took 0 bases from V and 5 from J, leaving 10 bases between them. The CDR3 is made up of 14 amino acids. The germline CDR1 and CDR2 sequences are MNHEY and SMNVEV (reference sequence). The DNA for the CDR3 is TGTGCCAGCAGTTTATCATATACAACATATGGCTACACCTTC. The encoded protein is CASSLSYTTYGYTF.

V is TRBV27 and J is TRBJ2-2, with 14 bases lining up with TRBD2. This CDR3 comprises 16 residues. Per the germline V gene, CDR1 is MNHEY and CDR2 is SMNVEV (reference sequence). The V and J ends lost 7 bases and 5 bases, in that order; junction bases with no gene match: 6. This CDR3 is CASTLTSGRATGELFF. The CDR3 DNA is TGTGCCAGCACCCTGACTAGCGGGAGGGCAACCGGGGAGCTGTTTTTT.

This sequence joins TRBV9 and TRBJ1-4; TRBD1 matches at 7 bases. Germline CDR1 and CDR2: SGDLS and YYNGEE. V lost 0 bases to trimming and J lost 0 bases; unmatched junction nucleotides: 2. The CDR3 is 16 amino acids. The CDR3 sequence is CASSVGTGSTNEKLFF. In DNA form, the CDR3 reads TGTGCCAGCAGCGTAGGGACAGGTTCAACTAATGAAAAACTGTTTTTT.

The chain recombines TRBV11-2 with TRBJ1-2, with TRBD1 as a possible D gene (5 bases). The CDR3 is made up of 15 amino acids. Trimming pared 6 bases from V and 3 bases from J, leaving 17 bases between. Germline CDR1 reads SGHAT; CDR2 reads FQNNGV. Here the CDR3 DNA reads TGTGCCAGCAGTACTCACCGTGGCAGGGACTATGGCTACACCTTC. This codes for CASSTHRGRDYGYTF.

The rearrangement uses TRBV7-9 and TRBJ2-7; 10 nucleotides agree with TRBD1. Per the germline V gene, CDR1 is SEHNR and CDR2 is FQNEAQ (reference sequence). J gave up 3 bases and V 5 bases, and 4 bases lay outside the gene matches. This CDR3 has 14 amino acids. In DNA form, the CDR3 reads TGTGCCAGCAGCCCGACAGGGGGCATCTACGAGCAGTACTTC. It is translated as CASSPTGGIYEQYF.

CDR3 sequence: CASRRGGNTGELFF. Here the CDR3 DNA reads TGTGCCAGCAGGCGGGGGGGGAACACCGGGGAGCTGTTTTTT. The chain has TRBV2 and TRBJ2-2; 9 bases map to TRBD2. The V and J ends lost 6 bases and 1 base, in that order; junction bases with no gene match: 0. Germline CDR1 and CDR2: SNHLY and FYNNEI. The CDR3 totals 14 residues. Filled out from reference TRBV2 and TRBJ2-2, the complete variable domain reads EPEVTQTPSHQVTQMGQEVILRCVPISNHLYFYWYRQILGQKVEFLVSFYNNEISEKSEIFDDQFSVERPDGSNFTLKIRSTKLEDSAMYFCASRRGGNTGELFFGEGSRLTVL.